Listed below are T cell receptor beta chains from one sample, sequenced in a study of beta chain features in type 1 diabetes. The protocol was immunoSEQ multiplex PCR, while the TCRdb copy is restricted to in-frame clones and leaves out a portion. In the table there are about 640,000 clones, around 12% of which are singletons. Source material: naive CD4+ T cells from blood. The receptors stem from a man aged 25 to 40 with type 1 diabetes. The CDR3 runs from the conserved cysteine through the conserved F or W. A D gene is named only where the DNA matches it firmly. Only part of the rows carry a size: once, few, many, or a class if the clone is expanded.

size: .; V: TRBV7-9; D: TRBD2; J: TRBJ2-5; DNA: TGTGCCAGCAGGCCTACTAGCGGGGGTGAGACCCAGTACTTC; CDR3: CASRPTSGGETQYF
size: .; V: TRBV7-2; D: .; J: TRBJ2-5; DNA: TGTGCCAGCACACCCCTTAGCAACCGGGAGACCCAGTACTTC; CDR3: CASTPLSNRETQYF
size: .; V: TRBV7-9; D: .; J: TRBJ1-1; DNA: TGTGCCAGCAGCTTATTCGGACTGAACACTGAAGCTTTCTTT; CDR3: CASSLFGLNTEAFF
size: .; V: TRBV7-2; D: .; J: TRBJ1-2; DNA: TGTGCCAGCAGCTTTAACAGGGACCGCTATGGCTACACCTTC; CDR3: CASSFNRDRYGYTF
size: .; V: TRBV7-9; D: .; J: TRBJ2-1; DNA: TGTGCCAGCAGCGCCCTAGGGAGCTCCTACAATGAGCAGTTCTTC; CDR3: CASSALGSSYNEQFF
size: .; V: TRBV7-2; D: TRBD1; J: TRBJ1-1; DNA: TGTGCCAGCAGCCAGGACAGGGGCGTCTCTAGAGCTTTCTTT; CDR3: CASSQDRGVSRAFF
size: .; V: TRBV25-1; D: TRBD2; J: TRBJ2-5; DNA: TGTGCCAGCAGTGACAGCGGGGGCGGGGAGACCCAGTACTTC; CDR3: CASSDSGGGETQYF
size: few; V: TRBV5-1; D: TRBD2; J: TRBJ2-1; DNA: TGCGCCAGCAGCCTCGAGACTAGCGGGGGATACAATGAGCAGTTCTTC; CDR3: CASSLETSGGYNEQFF
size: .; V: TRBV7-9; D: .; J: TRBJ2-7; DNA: TGTGCCAGCAGCTCCCGATACGAGCAGTACTTC; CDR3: CASSSRYEQYF
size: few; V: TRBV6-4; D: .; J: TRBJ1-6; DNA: TGTGCCAGCAGTTTAGACAGCTCCTATAATTCACCCCTCCACTTT; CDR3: CASSLDSSYNSPLHF
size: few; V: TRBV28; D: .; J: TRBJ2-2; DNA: TGTGCCAGCAGTTTGGGGCAGACCGGGGAGCTGTTTTTT; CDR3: CASSLGQTGELFF
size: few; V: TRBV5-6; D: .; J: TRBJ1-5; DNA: TGTGCCAGCAGCTTAACGACAGGTTTCAGCAATCAGCCCCAGCATTTT; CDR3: CASSLTTGFSNQPQHF
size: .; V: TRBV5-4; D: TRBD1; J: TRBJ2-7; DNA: TGTGCCAGCAGCTTGGTGGGGACAGGGCCCTACGAGCAGTACTTC; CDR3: CASSLVGTGPYEQYF
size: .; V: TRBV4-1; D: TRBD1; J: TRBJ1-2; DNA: TGCGCCAGCAGCACCGGGACAGGGTGGGACTATGGCTACACCTTC; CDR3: CASSTGTGWDYGYTF
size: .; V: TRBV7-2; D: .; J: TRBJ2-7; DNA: TGTGCCAGCAGCTTAGGGCCAACCCGCGAGCAGTACTTC; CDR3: CASSLGPTREQYF
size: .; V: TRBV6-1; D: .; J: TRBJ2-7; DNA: TGTGCCAGCAGTTCAGGCGGGGCCTCAGGGTACGAGCAGTACTTC; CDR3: CASSSGGASGYEQYF
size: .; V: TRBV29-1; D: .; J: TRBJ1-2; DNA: TGCAGCGTTGAAGACATTGTTGATGGCTACACCTTC; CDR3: CSVEDIVDGYTF
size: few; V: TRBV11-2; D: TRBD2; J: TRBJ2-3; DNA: TGTGCCAGCAGCGGGACTAGCGGGGCGCCTAGCACAGATACGCAGTATTTT; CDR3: CASSGTSGAPSTDTQYF
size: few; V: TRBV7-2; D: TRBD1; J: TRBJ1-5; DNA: TGTGCCAGCAGCTTAGCGTTGGGACAGGGGGGTCAGCCCCAGCATTTT; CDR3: CASSLALGQGGQPQHF
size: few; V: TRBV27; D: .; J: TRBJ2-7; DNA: TGTGCCAGCAGTTTATCTCCCATCCCAGTAAAGCAGTACTTC; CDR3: CASSLSPIPVKQYF
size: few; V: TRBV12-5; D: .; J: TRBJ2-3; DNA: TGTGCTAGTGGTGCCAGTAGCACAGATACGCAGTATTTT; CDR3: CASGASSTDTQYF
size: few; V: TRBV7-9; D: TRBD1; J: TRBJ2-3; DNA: TGTGCCAGCAGCTTGACAGGGGTTGATACGCAGTATTTT; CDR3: CASSLTGVDTQYF
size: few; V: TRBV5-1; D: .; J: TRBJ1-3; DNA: TGCGCCAGCAGCGCCGGGTTCTCTGGAAACACCATATATTTT; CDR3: CASSAGFSGNTIYF
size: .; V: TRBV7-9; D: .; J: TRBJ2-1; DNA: TGTGCCAGCAGCTTACTAGCCGGTGAGCAGTTCTTC; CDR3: CASSLLAGEQFF
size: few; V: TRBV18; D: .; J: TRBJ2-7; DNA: TGTGCCAGCTCACCACCGTCGATAACCTACGAGCAGTACTTC; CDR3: CASSPPSITYEQYF
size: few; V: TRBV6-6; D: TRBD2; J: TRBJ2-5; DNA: TGTGCCAGCAGTTACTCGGTGACTAGCGGGGGGGAGACCCAGTACTTC; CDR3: CASSYSVTSGGETQYF
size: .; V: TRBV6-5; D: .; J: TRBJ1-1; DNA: TGTGCCAGCAACCTCCACGACAGGTGGGGTACTGAAGCTTTCTTT; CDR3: CASNLHDRWGTEAFF